This T cell receptor (beta chain) was identified during a study of T cell repertoires in cytomegalovirus infection. The wider study: Newly reported HLA-C-restricted and thoroughly characterized HLA-B-restricted CMV epitopes were employed. Matching HLA type, along with CMV infection, was indicated by public TCR beta signatures.

CDR1 is SGHVS, CDR2 FNYEAQ, per germline. V lost 5 bases and J lost 6; bases outside the gene matches: 11. The CDR3 is made up of 16 amino acids. TCRdb analysed the reads with MiXCR anew, one entry per CDR3 protein. The sample lists roughly 920,000 distinct CDR3 sequences; 31% were seen once. This clonotype has ten or more counts. The antigen is unknown. The sequence was collected from a human donor in good health (CMV status not recorded). Some clones in this sample may be carry-over from other donors' samples. The rearrangement links TRBV7-6 to TRBJ2-1, with 9 positions matching TRBD1. The sequenced sample was cultured CD8+ T cells from PBMCs, obtained from culture after CMV antigen stimulation. The CDR3 loop reads CASSTYTGGESNEQFF. The CDR3 coding sequence is TGTGCCAGCAGCACATATACAGGGGGCGAATCCAATGAGCAGTTCTTC. Filled out from reference TRBV7-6 and TRBJ2-1, the complete variable domain reads GAGVSQSPRYKVTKRGQDVALRCDPISGHVSLYWYRQALGQGPEFLTYFNYEAQQDKSGLPNDRFSAERPEGSISTLTIQRTEQRDSAMYRCASSTYTGGESNEQFFGPGTRLTVL.